Listed below are T cell receptor beta chains from one sample, sequenced in a study of T cells in Graves' hyperthyroidism and ophthalmopathy. TCRdb reanalysed the multiplex PCR reads using MiXCR and keeps one entry per CDR3 protein. The sample has under 350,000 distinct CDR3 sequences, roughly a fifth seen once. Material: blood. Receptor source: a woman aged 45-59 years with Graves' hyperthyroidism. CDR3s include the opening cysteine and the closing phenylalanine or tryptophan. A D gene is named only where the DNA matches it firmly. Size values are once, few and many counts, or a class for expanded clones, and some rows have none.

TRBV12-3/TRBV12-4	-	many	TRBJ1-1	CASSLAGGQWNTEAFF	TGTGCCAGCAGTTTAGCGGGAGGACAATGGAACACTGAAGCTTTCTTT
TRBV5-1	-	many	TRBJ1-1	CASSLESIMNTEAFF	TGCGCCAGCAGCTTGGAGAGTATCATGAACACTGAAGCTTTCTTT
TRBV25-1	TRBD2	-	TRBJ2-5	CASSQLRLAVFETQYF	TGTGCCAGCAGCCAATTGAGACTAGCGGTCTTCGAGACCCAGTACTTC
TRBV28	-	-	TRBJ1-2	CASSLQGPQAGYTF	TGTGCCAGCAGTTTACAGGGGCCGCAGGCTGGCTACACCTTC
TRBV5-1	-	few	TRBJ1-1	CASSLVNLGLGSTEAFF	TGCGCCAGCAGCTTGGTTAATCTGGGTCTGGGGAGCACTGAAGCTTTCTTT
TRBV30	-	-	TRBJ2-7	CAWSVHLVDEQYF	TGTGCCTGGAGTGTACACCTAGTCGATGAGCAGTACTTC
TRBV7-9	-	once	TRBJ1-4	CASSPLGVATNEKLFF	TGTGCCAGCAGCCCCCTGGGGGTCGCAACTAATGAAAAACTGTTTTTT
TRBV27	TRBD2	many	TRBJ2-2	CASSLTSGRMGELFF	TGTGCCAGCAGTTTAACTAGCGGGAGGATGGGGGAGCTGTTTTTT
TRBV5-1	TRBD2	few	TRBJ2-2	CASSSLGLAGPTGELFF	TGCGCCAGCAGCTCCTTAGGACTAGCGGGGCCCACCGGGGAGCTGTTTTTT
TRBV19	-	-	TRBJ2-5	CASSIGGIGETQYF	TGTGCCAGTAGTATAGGGGGCATCGGTGAGACCCAGTACTTC
TRBV24-1	-	many	TRBJ1-3	CATEGMPGNTIYF	TGTGCCACCGAGGGAATGCCTGGAAACACCATATATTTT
TRBV27	-	many	TRBJ2-7	CAIEGISHSYEQYF	TGTGCCATCGAGGGGATCTCGCACTCCTACGAGCAGTACTTC
TRBV6-1	-	many	TRBJ1-2	CASSWDGGGYGYTF	TGTGCCAGCAGCTGGGACGGCGGGGGCTATGGCTACACCTTC
TRBV7-2	TRBD2	few	TRBJ2-7	CASSPERGAALGYEQYF	TGTGCCAGCAGCCCCGAGCGGGGGGCCGCTCTAGGCTACGAGCAGTACTTC
TRBV6-6	-	few	TRBJ2-7	CASSYSQGPYEQYF	TGTGCCAGCAGTTACTCTCAGGGCCCCTACGAGCAGTACTTC
TRBV28	-	many	TRBJ2-5	CASNQLRETQYF	TGTGCCAGCAACCAACTGCGAGAGACCCAGTACTTC
TRBV10-3	-	-	TRBJ1-5	CAISESLGGQPQHF	TGTGCCATCAGTGAGTCGTTGGGGGGTCAGCCCCAGCATTTT
TRBV6-5	-	many	TRBJ1-1	CASSYSGAATEAFF	TGTGCCAGCAGTTACTCAGGGGCCGCTACTGAAGCTTTCTTT
TRBV6-1	-	few	TRBJ2-7	CASSTTSAGRYEQYF	TGTGCCAGCAGCACTACCTCCGCAGGGAGGTACGAGCAGTACTTC
TRBV6-1	-	-	TRBJ2-7	CASRGDKAFNEQYF	TGTGCCAGCAGGGGGGACAAGGCCTTCAACGAGCAGTACTTC
TRBV20-1	-	few	TRBJ2-1	CSARDGGRPQQFF	TGCAGTGCTAGAGATGGGGGCCGACCACAGCAGTTCTTC
TRBV5-1	-	many	TRBJ2-3	CASSLQGLGTDTQYF	TGCGCCAGCAGCCTCCAGGGCCTCGGCACAGATACGCAGTATTTT
TRBV20-1	-	few	TRBJ1-6	CSAGSPGHNSPLHF	TGCAGTGCTGGCTCTCCGGGGCATAATTCACCCCTCCACTTT
TRBV20-1	-	few	TRBJ1-4	CSARGGFGTTNEKLFF	TGCAGTGCTAGAGGGGGATTTGGGACAACTAATGAAAAACTGTTTTTT
TRBV6-2/TRBV6-3	-	-	TRBJ2-7	CASSYSMGSYEQYF	TGTGCCAGCAGTTACTCGATGGGTAGCTACGAGCAGTACTTC
TRBV7-3	TRBD1	few	TRBJ2-2	CASRTGGMGGELFF	TGTGCCAGCAGGACAGGGGGAATGGGCGGGGAGCTGTTTTTT
TRBV20-1	TRBD2	many	TRBJ2-2	CSARSGGRALVGELFF	TGCAGTGCTAGGTCTGGCGGGAGGGCCCTCGTCGGGGAGCTGTTTTTT
TRBV28	-	many	TRBJ1-6	CASSLSGGNNSPLHF	TGTGCCAGCAGTCTAAGTGGTGGGAATAATTCACCCCTCCACTTT
TRBV20-1	TRBD2	many	TRBJ2-1	CSANGPGEAGGPNEQFF	TGCAGTGCAAACGGTCCGGGGGAGGCGGGGGGGCCAAATGAGCAGTTCTTC
TRBV10-3	-	many	TRBJ1-3	CAISESTGRSGNTIYF	TGTGCCATCAGTGAGTCAACGGGCCGCTCTGGAAACACCATATATTTT
TRBV4-1	-	-	TRBJ2-3	CASSQVNSGTADTQYF	TGCGCCAGCAGCCAAGTGAATAGCGGGACAGCAGATACGCAGTATTTT
TRBV20-1	-	-	TRBJ2-7	CSAYSGGGYEQYF	TGCAGTGCTTACAGTGGGGGTGGTTACGAGCAGTACTTC
TRBV7-9	-	many	TRBJ1-1	CASSKAGPQGENTEAFF	TGTGCCAGCAGCAAAGCCGGGCCCCAGGGCGAAAACACTGAAGCTTTCTTT
TRBV2	TRBD1	few	TRBJ2-3	CASSSATGGTGTQYF	TGTGCCAGCAGTAGCGCGACAGGGGGCACAGGTACGCAGTATTTT
TRBV4-1	-	few	TRBJ2-2	CASSQDMGTANTGELFF	TGCGCCAGCAGCCAAGATATGGGGACCGCGAACACCGGGGAGCTGTTTTTT
TRBV5-1	-	-	TRBJ1-1	CASRVRDGGNTEAFF	TGCGCCAGCAGGGTCAGGGATGGTGGGAACACTGAAGCTTTCTTT
TRBV28	-	-	TRBJ1-6	CASSLGQIFGSPLHF	TGTGCCAGCAGTTTAGGCCAGATCTTCGGATCACCCCTCCACTTT
TRBV7-9	-	many	TRBJ2-1	CASSLGSVGHEQFF	TGTGCCAGCAGCTTAGGTTCTGTAGGCCATGAGCAGTTCTTC
TRBV7-9	TRBD1	many	TRBJ1-2	CASSVHSTGNGYTF	TGTGCCAGCAGTGTCCATTCGACAGGGAATGGCTACACCTTC
TRBV20-1	TRBD1	many	TRBJ2-4	CSASRQGADKNIQYF	TGCAGTGCTAGCCGACAGGGGGCGGACAAAAACATTCAGTACTTC
TRBV28	-	-	TRBJ1-1	CASIGAGTQNTEAFF	TGTGCCAGCATTGGCGCCGGGACACAGAACACTGAAGCTTTCTTT
TRBV28	TRBD2	many	TRBJ2-5	CASSYGGRYQETQYF	TGTGCCAGCAGTTATGGCGGGAGGTACCAAGAGACCCAGTACTTC
TRBV11-2	TRBD2	many	TRBJ2-4	CASSLDGLAGLQYF	TGTGCCAGCAGCTTAGACGGACTAGCGGGGCTTCAGTACTTC
TRBV10-1	TRBD1	-	TRBJ2-7	CASSHDRDGHYEQYF	TGCGCCAGCAGTCACGACAGGGATGGGCACTACGAGCAGTACTTC
TRBV19	-	few	TRBJ1-4	CASSIADPGLGSEKLFF	TGTGCCAGTAGTATAGCAGATCCCGGCCTGGGAAGTGAAAAACTGTTTTTT
TRBV20-1	TRBD2	many	TRBJ2-3	CSATPTSDTQYF	TGCAGTGCAACCCCGACTAGCGATACGCAGTATTTT
TRBV30	-	-	TRBJ2-7	CAWSRQGGVEQYF	TGTGCCTGGAGTCGCCAGGGGGGAGTCGAGCAGTACTTC
TRBV12-3/TRBV12-4	TRBD1	few	TRBJ1-5	CASSLEPKSPRGNQPQHF	TGTGCCAGCAGTTTAGAACCAAAATCACCCAGGGGGAATCAGCCCCAGCATTTT
TRBV7-2	TRBD1	-	TRBJ2-7	CASSLMRQGSYEQYF	TGTGCCAGCAGCTTAATGAGACAGGGCTCCTACGAGCAGTACTTC
TRBV2	TRBD2	many	TRBJ2-1	CASRASGSTYNEQFF	TGTGCCAGCAGGGCTAGCGGGAGTACTTACAATGAGCAGTTCTTC
TRBV3-1	-	many	TRBJ1-2	CASSQEGRGGYTF	TGTGCCAGCAGCCAGGAGGGCCGGGGCGGCTACACCTTC
TRBV28	-	many	TRBJ1-2	CASSLDRFRYTF	TGTGCCAGCAGTTTAGACAGGTTTCGCTACACCTTC
TRBV28	TRBD1	-	TRBJ2-3	CASSPGQGGFLAQYF	TGTGCCAGCAGCCCAGGACAGGGAGGTTTTTTGGCGCAGTATTTT
TRBV6-5	-	once	TRBJ2-7	CASSYGTRSYEQYF	TGTGCCAGCAGTTACGGGACAAGGTCCTACGAGCAGTACTTC
TRBV15	-	-	TRBJ2-7	CATSRDGSSYEQYF	TGTGCCACCAGCAGAGATGGGAGCTCCTACGAGCAGTACTTC
TRBV4-1	-	few	TRBJ1-2	CASSQIPWGGSNYGYTF	TGCGCCAGCAGCCAAATACCTTGGGGCGGCTCGAACTATGGCTACACCTTC
TRBV5-1	TRBD2	many	TRBJ2-7	CASSLTSGRAGYEQYF	TGCGCCAGCAGCTTGACTAGCGGGAGGGCCGGCTACGAGCAGTACTTC
TRBV12-3/TRBV12-4	-	many	TRBJ1-2	CASSFGQGSYGYTF	TGTGCCAGCAGTTTTGGGCAGGGGAGTTATGGCTACACCTTC
TRBV7-2	-	-	TRBJ1-5	CASSLPGVPNQPQHF	TGTGCCAGCAGCCTCCCGGGAGTGCCCAATCAGCCCCAGCATTTT